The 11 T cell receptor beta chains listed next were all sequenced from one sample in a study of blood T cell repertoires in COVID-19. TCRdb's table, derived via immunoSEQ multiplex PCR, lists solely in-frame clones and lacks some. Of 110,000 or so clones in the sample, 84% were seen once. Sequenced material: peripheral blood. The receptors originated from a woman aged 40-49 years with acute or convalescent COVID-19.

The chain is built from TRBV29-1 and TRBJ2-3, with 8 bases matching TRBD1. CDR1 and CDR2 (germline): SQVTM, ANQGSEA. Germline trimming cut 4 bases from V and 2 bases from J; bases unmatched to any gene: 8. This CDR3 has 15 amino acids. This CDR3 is CSVVTQGALTDTQYF. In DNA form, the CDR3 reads TGCAGCGTTGTAACGCAGGGGGCTCTCACAGATACGCAGTATTTT.

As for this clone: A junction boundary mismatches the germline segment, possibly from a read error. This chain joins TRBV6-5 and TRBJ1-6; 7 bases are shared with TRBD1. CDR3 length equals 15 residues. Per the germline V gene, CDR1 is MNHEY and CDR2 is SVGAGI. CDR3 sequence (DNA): TGTGCCGGCAGTTTAGGACAGGCCTATAATTCACCCCTCCACTTT. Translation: CAGSLGQAYNSPLHF.

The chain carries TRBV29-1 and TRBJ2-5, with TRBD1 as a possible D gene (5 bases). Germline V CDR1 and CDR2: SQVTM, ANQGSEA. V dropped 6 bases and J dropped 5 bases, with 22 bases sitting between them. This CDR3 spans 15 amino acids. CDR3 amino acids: CSVAGDLGPSETQYF. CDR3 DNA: TGCAGCGTCGCCGGCGACTTGGGGCCCTCGGAGACCCAGTACTTC.

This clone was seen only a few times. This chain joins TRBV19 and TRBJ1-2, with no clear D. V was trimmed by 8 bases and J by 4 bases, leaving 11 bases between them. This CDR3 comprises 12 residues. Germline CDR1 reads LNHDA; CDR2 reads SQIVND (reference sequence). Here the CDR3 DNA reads TGTGCCAGTTCAGCAGGACTCTATGGCTACACCTTC. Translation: CASSAGLYGYTF.

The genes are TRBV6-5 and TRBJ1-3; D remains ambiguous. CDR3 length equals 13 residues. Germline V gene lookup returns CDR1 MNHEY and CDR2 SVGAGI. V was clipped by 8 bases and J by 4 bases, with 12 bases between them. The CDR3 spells CASQDNFGNTIYF. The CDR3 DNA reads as TGTGCCAGCCAGGATAACTTCGGAAACACCATATATTTT.

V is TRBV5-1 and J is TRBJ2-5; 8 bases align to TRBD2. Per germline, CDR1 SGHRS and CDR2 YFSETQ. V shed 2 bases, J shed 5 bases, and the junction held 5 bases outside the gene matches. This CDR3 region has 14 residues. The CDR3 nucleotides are TGCGCCAGCAGCTTTACCGGGGGGGGCGAGACCCAGTACTTC. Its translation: CASSFTGGGETQYF.

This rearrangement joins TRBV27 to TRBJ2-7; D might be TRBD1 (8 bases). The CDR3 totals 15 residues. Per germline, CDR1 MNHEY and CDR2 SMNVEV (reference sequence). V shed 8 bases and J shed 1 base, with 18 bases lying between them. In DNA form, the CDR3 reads TGTGCCAGCGCTTACAGGGGGGGTTTGTCCTACGAGCAGTACTTC. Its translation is CASAYRGGLSYEQYF.

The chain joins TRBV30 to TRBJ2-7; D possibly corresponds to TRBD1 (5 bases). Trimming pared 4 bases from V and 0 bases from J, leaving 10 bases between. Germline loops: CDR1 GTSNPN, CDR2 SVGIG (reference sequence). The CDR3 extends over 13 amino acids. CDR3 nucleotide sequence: TGTGCCTGGAAGTGGGGCCACTCCTACGAGCAGTACTTC. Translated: CAWKWGHSYEQYF.

Here the CDR3 DNA reads TGTGCCAGCAGCTTAGACTATCCCTACGAGCAGTACTTC. The encoded protein is CASSLDYPYEQYF. The chain combines TRBV11-2 with TRBJ2-7; D not certain. The CDR3 has 13 residues. The germline V and J ends were trimmed by 0 bases and 2 bases, with 5 bases remaining between them. Germline CDR1 reads SGHAT; CDR2 reads FQNNGV. The full variable domain, its missing parts supplied by reference TRBV11-2 and TRBJ2-7, is EAGVAQSPRYKIIEKRQSVAFWCNPISGHATLYWYQQILGQGPKLLIQFQNNGVVDDSQLPKDRFSAERLKGVDSTLKIQPAKLEDSAVYLCASSLDYPYEQYFGPGTRLTVT.

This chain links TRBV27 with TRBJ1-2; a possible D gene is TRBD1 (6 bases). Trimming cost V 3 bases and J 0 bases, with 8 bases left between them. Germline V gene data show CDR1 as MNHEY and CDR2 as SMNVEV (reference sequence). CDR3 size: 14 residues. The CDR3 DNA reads TGTGCCAGCAGTTTTTCAGGGGCTAACTATGGCTACACCTTC. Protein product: CASSFSGANYGYTF.

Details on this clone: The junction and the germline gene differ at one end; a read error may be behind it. This CDR3 reads CASSQGRDRGRSGANALTF. CDR3 DNA: TGCGCCAGCAGCCAAGGCCGGGACAGGGGGCGGTCTGGGGCCAACGCCCTGACTTTC. This sequence joins TRBV4-1 and TRBJ2-6; 12 bases agree with TRBD1. CDR1 is MGHRA, CDR2 YSYEKL, per germline. This CDR3 has 19 amino acids.